The 4 T cell receptor beta chains below all came from one sample that was sequenced in a study of T cell repertoires in cytomegalovirus infection. TCRdb reprocessed the reads with MiXCR, giving one entry per CDR3 protein. The sample contains approximately 1,000,000 distinct CDR3 sequences, 31% of which appear only once. Their target antigens are unknown. Sequences were derived from cultured CD8+ T cells from PBMCs, sampled from culture after CMV antigen stimulation. Every receptor here comes from a human donor in good health (CMV status not recorded). Some clones in this sample may be carry-over from other donors' samples.

The V call is TRBV7-2, the J call TRBJ2-7, with D uncertain. Germline V gene data show CDR1 as SGHTA and CDR2 as FQGNSA. This CDR3 comprises 13 residues. Trimming shortened V by 2 bases and J by 3 bases, and 8 bases separated the two germline ends. The CDR3 DNA reads as TGTGCCAGCAGCTTATGGGCCGTCTACGAGCAGTACGTC. It translates to CASSLWAVYEQYV.

The V gene is TRBV4-3, the J gene TRBJ2-2; D unclear. V lost 0 bases and J lost 5, with 7 bases in between. The CDR3 totals 14 residues. Germline lookup yields CDR1 LGHNA and CDR2 YSLEER. The CDR3 sequence is CASSQDGDTGELFF. In DNA, the CDR3 is TGCGCCAGCAGCCAAGATGGGGATACCGGGGAGCTGTTTTTT.

This clonotype was seen at least ten times. The chain employs TRBV7-8 and TRBJ1-5; 7 nucleotides line up with TRBD1. Germline assignment: CDR1 SGHVS and CDR2 FQNEAQ. V lost 5 bases, J lost 6 bases, and 10 bases stayed unmatched. This CDR3 is 15 amino acids long. The CDR3 loop reads CASSALQGPSQPQHF. The CDR3 region has the DNA TGTGCCAGCAGCGCCTTACAGGGGCCGAGTCAGCCCCAGCATTTT.

The chain recombines TRBV6-6 with TRBJ1-4; 7 bases are a match to TRBD1. The CDR3 sequence is 17 residues long. V trimming: 2 bases; J trimming: 8 bases; junction bases outside the gene matches: 14. CDR1 and CDR2 from the germline V gene are MNHNY and SVGAGI (reference sequence). CDR3: CASSYRPYRDRNEKLFF. The CDR3 region has the DNA TGTGCCAGCAGTTACCGCCCATATCGGGACAGAAACGAAAAACTGTTTTTT.